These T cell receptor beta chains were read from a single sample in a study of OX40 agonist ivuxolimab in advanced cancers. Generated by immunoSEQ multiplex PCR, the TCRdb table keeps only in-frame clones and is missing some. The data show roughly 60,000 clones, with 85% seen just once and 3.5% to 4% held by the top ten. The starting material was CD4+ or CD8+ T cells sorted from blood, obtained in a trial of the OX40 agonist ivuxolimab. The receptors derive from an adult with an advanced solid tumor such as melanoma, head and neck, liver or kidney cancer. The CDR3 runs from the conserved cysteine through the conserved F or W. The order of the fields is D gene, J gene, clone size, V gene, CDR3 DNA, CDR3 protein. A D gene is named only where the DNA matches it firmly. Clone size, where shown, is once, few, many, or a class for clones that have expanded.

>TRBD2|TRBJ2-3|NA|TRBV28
TGTGCCAGCAGTTTTAGAAGACTAGCGGGGGGTATAACAGATACGCAGTATTTT
CASSFRRLAGGITDTQYF
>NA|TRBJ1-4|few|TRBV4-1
TGCGCCAGCAGCCTTTCTCCTGTCGGGAATGAAAAACTGTTTTTT
CASSLSPVGNEKLFF
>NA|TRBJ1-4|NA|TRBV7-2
TGTGCCAGCAGCTCCATCCGGGGTAATGAAAAACTGTTTTTT
CASSSIRGNEKLFF
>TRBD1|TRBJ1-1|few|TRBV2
TGTGCCAGCAGCGAGGACAGGGATTGGCATGAAGCTTTCTTT
CASSEDRDWHEAFF
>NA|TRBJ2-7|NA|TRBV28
TGTGCCAGCAGTTTAATGTACGAGCAGTACTTC
CASSLMYEQYF
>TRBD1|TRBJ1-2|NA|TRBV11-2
TGTGCCAGCAGCTTAGAGGGGACAGCATTGAATGGCTACACCTTC
CASSLEGTALNGYTF
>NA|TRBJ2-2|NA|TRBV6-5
TGTGCCAGCAGTTACTCGTCCCTCGCAAACACCGGGGAGCTGTTTTTT
CASSYSSLANTGELFF
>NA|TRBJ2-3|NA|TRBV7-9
TGTGCCAGCAGCGGAAACTACAGGGAACCTTACGCAGATACGCAGTATTTT
CASSGNYREPYADTQYF
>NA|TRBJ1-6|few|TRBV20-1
TGCAGTGGAGGGGCTGACTCACCCCTCCACTTT
CSGGADSPLHF
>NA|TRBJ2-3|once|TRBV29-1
TGCAGCGCCTTACAGAGCACAGATACGCAGTATTTT
CSALQSTDTQYF
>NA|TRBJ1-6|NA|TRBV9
TGTGCCAGCAGCCCTTACAGAGATAATTCACCCCTCCACTTT
CASSPYRDNSPLHF
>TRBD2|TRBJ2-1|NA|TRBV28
TGTGCCAGCCGCGAAGCGGGAGTCAATGAGCAGTTCTTC
CASREAGVNEQFF
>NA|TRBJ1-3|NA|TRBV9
TGTGCCAGCGGGCAGAGCTCTGGAAACACCATATATTTT
CASGQSSGNTIYF